These T cell receptor beta chains were read from a single sample in a study of shared T cell receptors in the human thymus. Measured with immunoSEQ multiplex PCR; TCRdb has only the in-frame clones, and not every one. The top ten clones hold about 0.0094% of a sample with hundreds of thousands of clones, 80% to 90% of them seen once. The same specimen was also included in a second study, on human thymus T cells.

Sequenced material: thymocytes. All receptors come from a boy younger than two with a congenital heart defect. CDR3s include the opening cysteine and the closing phenylalanine or tryptophan. The D gene is left open where the match is weak. The size field is filled for only some rows; it gives once, few, many or a size class.

J | D | V | size | DNA | CDR3
TRBJ2-6 | TRBD1 | TRBV9 | NA | TGTGCCAGCAGCGACAGGGGTGGGGCCAACGTCCTGACTTTC | CASSDRGGANVLTF
TRBJ2-7 | TRBD1 | TRBV28 | NA | TGTGCCAGCAGTGCAGGACAGGGGGCAGACGAGCAGTACTTC | CASSAGQGADEQYF
TRBJ2-1 | TRBD2 | TRBV19 | NA | TGTGCCAGTAGTATGCGGGGGGGCGGGTACAATGAGCAGTTCTTC | CASSMRGGGYNEQFF
TRBJ1-5 | TRBD1 | TRBV27 | NA | TGTGCCAGCAGTTTAAACAGGGGGCTGTTTTATCGTCAGCCCCAGCATTTT | CASSLNRGLFYRQPQHF
TRBJ1-2 | TRBD1 | TRBV5-1 | NA | TGCGCCAGCAGCTTAGAGGGACAGGGGCGCTATGGCTACACCTTC | CASSLEGQGRYGYTF
TRBJ1-5 | NA | TRBV15 | NA | TGTGCCACCAGCGGGCCCTGGGACTCCAAAGGTCAGCCCCAGCATTTT | CATSGPWDSKGQPQHF
TRBJ2-2 | NA | TRBV20-1 | NA | TGCAGCCACAGGGTATCCGGGGAGCTGTTTTTT | CSHRVSGELFF
TRBJ2-5 | TRBD1 | TRBV11-2 | few | TGTGCCAGCAGCTTAGATTTTCTCGCGGACAGGGAACGTCGGGAGACCCAGTACTTC | CASSLDFLADRERRETQYF
TRBJ2-2 | TRBD2 | TRBV4-3 | NA | TGCGCCAGCAGCCAAGGAACCCTAGCGGAAGGTGTGGCCGGGGAGCTGTTTTTT | CASSQGTLAEGVAGELFF
TRBJ1-2 | NA | TRBV15 | few | TGTGCCACCAGCGTCAGATCACTGAATAAGACATATGGCTACACCTTC | CATSVRSLNKTYGYTF
TRBJ2-7 | TRBD1 | TRBV19 | NA | TGTGCCAGTAGTACGGGACAGATCTCCTACGAGCAGTACTTC | CASSTGQISYEQYF
TRBJ1-6 | TRBD1 | TRBV6-5 | NA | TGTGCCAGCAGTCAGGGACAGAGTATTTCACCCCTCCACTTT | CASSQGQSISPLHF
TRBJ1-5 | TRBD1 | TRBV11-2 | NA | TGTGCCAGCAGCTTATTTCCCCCTCGGCAGGGGGCGCGAAATCAGCCCCAGCATTTT | CASSLFPPRQGARNQPQHF
TRBJ1-1 | TRBD1 | TRBV4-3 | NA | TGCGCCAGCAGCCAAGTACGGACAGGCGAGAACACTGAAGCTTTCTTT | CASSQVRTGENTEAFF
TRBJ2-7 | NA | TRBV5-5 | NA | TGTGCCAGCAGCTTGGTGGGACCGGGAGTGTGGGACGAGCAGTACTTC | CASSLVGPGVWDEQYF
TRBJ2-5 | NA | TRBV14 | NA | TGTGCCAGCAGCCAAGAGGGCCTAGGGGCGGAGACCCAGTACTTC | CASSQEGLGAETQYF
TRBJ2-1 | TRBD2 | TRBV4-3 | NA | TGCGCCAGCAGCCAACTCAGGCAGACTAGCCTCGCCCCCAATGAGCAGTTCTTC | CASSQLRQTSLAPNEQFF
TRBJ1-3 | NA | TRBV4-2 | NA | TGTGCCAGCAGCCGGGCGATAGGCCCCGGAGGGGCGAAGGGCTCGAAGGCTGGAAACACCATATATTTT | CASSRAIGPGGAKGSKAGNTIYF
TRBJ2-4 | NA | TRBV27 | NA | TGTGCCAGCAGTAGTGAGAAAAACATTCAGTACTTC | CASSSEKNIQYF
TRBJ2-1 | TRBD1 | TRBV4-1 | NA | TGCGCCAGCAGCCTAAGGGACAGCGAAGGCTACAATGAGCAGTTCTTC | CASSLRDSEGYNEQFF
TRBJ2-2 | TRBD2 | TRBV5-6 | NA | TGTGCCAGCAGCTTTACGCTAGCGGGAGCCCATCTCAACACCGGGGAGCTGTTTTTT | CASSFTLAGAHLNTGELFF
TRBJ1-1 | TRBD1 | TRBV6-1 | NA | TGTGCCAGCAGACCACAGGGGATTCTAGCTGAAGCTTTCTTT | CASRPQGILAEAFF
TRBJ1-1 | NA | TRBV7-9 | NA | TGTGCCAGCAGCTGTTTCCCAGGCCCACCGAACACTGAAGCTTTCTTT | CASSCFPGPPNTEAFF
TRBJ2-3 | TRBD2 | TRBV27 | NA | TGTGCCAGCAGTTTAGGGTGGGAGGGGCGCACAGATACGCAGTATTTT | CASSLGWEGRTDTQYF
TRBJ2-7 | TRBD1 | TRBV2 | NA | TGTGCCAGCAGTAGGACAGGGGGCGGAGGTTACGAGCAGTACTTC | CASSRTGGGGYEQYF
TRBJ1-2 | TRBD1 | TRBV7-6 | NA | TGTGCCAGCAGCCGGAGACAGGGGTTAAACTATGGCTACACCTTC | CASSRRQGLNYGYTF
TRBJ1-3 | NA | TRBV4-3 | NA | TGCGCCAGCAGCCAAGAGGGTGACAGGAACTCTGGAAACACCATATATTTT | CASSQEGDRNSGNTIYF
TRBJ2-2 | NA | TRBV9 | NA | TGTGCCAGCAGCGTAGCATCTTCAGGGGCTAGCACCGGGGAGCTGTTTTTT | CASSVASSGASTGELFF
TRBJ1-6 | TRBD1 | TRBV7-9 | few | TGTGCCAGCAGCCGACAGGGGTGCTCCTATAATTCACCCCTCCACTTT | CASSRQGCSYNSPLHF